This note documents a single T cell receptor beta chain sequence. Antigen specificity is unknown. This record belongs to a study of somatic mutations in cytotoxic T cells in rheumatoid arthritis. The wider study: Flow-sorting brought some V beta antibody-stained T-cell populations to nearly 100% purity, V beta1+ cells sequenced for TCRB among them. Findings and caveats of the study: Healthy controls showed no age-related rise in CD8+ clonality, whereas rheumatoid arthritis patients did.

TCRdb's copy holds only in-frame clones and misses some; the assay was immunoSEQ multiplex PCR. Among tens of thousands of clones listed, approximately 84% were seen once. Per germline, CDR1 SQVTM and CDR2 ANQGSEA. V was pared by 3 bases and J by 7 bases, with 7 bases between. The CDR3 covers 11 residues. The clonotype was recovered from a man aged 40-49 years in good health. This chain uses TRBV29-1 with TRBJ2-1; D is undetermined. The sequencing input was CD8+ T cells sorted from blood. CDR3 residues: CSVDSLNEQFF. DNA for the CDR3: TGCAGCGTTGACTCCTTAAATGAGCAGTTCTTC.